By share, the clone carrying this T cell receptor (beta chain) ranks as medium-sized. The target antigen is unknown. Amplified regions were TCR beta CDR3 sequences from RNA transcripts. First-round RT-PCR of the TCR CDR3 relied on the HTBI primer set. TCRdb reanalysed the multiplex PCR reads using MiXCR and keeps one entry per CDR3 protein. There are roughly 170,000 distinct CDR3 sequences in the sample; about a sixth occur only once, and 25% to 35% lies in the top ten. The data were obtained in a study of T cells in Graves' hyperthyroidism and ophthalmopathy. V gave up 6 bases and J gave up 5 bases, with 11 bases separating them. Germline-derived CDR1 and CDR2 are MDHEN and SYDVKM. CDR3 size: 13 residues. The study, taken as a whole, reports: Most thyroid clonotypes that were expanded above 0.001 also turned up in blood.

Sequences were obtained from blood. The chain combines TRBV28 with TRBJ1-5; D remains unclear. This receptor was identified in a woman between 50 and 59 years old with Graves' hyperthyroidism. This chain's CDR3 is CASSPTPYQPQHF. Here the CDR3 DNA reads TGTGCCAGCAGCCCTACCCCTTATCAGCCCCAGCATTTT.